This record covers a single T cell receptor (beta chain). The time point: pre-treatment baseline. One draw preceded checkpoint blockade; another followed its first cycle at week 3. The data were produced by immunoSEQ multiplex PCR, yet TCRdb's version contains in-frame clones alone and is incomplete. The repertoire includes around 13,000 clones, roughly 84% of them detected once, and 4.4% sits in the top ten. This record comes from a study of blood T cell dynamics during melanoma immunotherapy. The germline V gene has CDR1 MNHNS and CDR2 SASEGT. Trimming took off 5 bases at V and 5 bases at J, with 15 bases between the two ends. The CDR3 runs 14 residues.

This receptor was taken from a human donor with melanoma. V and J are TRBV6-1 and TRBJ1-1; D gene ambiguous. Sequenced here: blood, sampled from a patient treated with checkpoint blockade. CDR3 coding DNA: TGTGCCAGCAGTACCCGGCCTATAAAAACTGAAGCTTTCTTT. This codes for CASSTRPIKTEAFF.